The T cell receptor (beta chain) described here comes from a study of blood T cell repertoires in COVID-19. The wider study: From the United States, Italy and Spain came samples of acute and convalescent COVID-19. Sources were T cells, B-cell-depleted T cells, or PBMCs; the material itself was cDNA or gDNA.

Authors' data handling: Reference gene primer amplification in the assay estimated nucleated cell counts. Repertoires were generated with immunoSEQ multiplex PCR, while TCRdb's copy carries only in-frame clones and drops some. Clone size and the V and J calls come from that table; the DNA yielded D and trimming. The data show 80,000 to 100,000 clones, about 87% seen once. Patients at the Seattle site were enrolled during active infection and followed longitudinally. The sequenced material came from peripheral blood. This TCR came from a human donor with COVID-19, enrolled during active disease. The donor label of this sample is uncertain.

CDR3 region: CASRPGFENIQYF. In DNA, the CDR3 is TGTGCCAGCAGGCCGGGATTTGAAAACATTCAGTACTTC. V is TRBV12-3 or TRBV12-4 and J is TRBJ2-4, with a weak D call TRBD2 (5 bases). CDR3 size: 13 residues. Deletions cut 6 bases from V and 5 bases from J, with 11 bases between.